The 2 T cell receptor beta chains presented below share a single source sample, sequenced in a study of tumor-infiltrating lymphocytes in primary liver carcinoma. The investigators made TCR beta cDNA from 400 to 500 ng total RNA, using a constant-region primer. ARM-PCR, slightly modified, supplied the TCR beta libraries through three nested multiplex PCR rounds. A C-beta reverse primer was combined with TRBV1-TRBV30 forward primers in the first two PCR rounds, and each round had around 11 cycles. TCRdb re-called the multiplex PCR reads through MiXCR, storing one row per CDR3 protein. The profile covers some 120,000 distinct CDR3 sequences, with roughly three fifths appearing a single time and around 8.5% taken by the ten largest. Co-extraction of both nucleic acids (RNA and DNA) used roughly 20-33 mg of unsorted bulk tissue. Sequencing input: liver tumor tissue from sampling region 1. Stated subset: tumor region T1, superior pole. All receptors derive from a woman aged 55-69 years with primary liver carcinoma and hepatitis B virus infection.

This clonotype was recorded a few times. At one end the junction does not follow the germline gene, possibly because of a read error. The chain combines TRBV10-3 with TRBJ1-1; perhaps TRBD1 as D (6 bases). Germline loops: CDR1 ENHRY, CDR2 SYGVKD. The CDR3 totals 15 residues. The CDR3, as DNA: TGTGCCAGCAGTGAATCACAGGGTTTGGACACTGAAGCTTTCTTT. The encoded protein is CASSESQGLDTEAFF.

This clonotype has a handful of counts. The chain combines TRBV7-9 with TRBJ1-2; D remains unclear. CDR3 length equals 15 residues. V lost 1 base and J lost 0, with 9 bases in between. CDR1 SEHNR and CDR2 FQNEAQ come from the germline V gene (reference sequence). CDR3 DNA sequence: TGTGCCAGCAGCTTAGGGGCCAGAACTAACTATGGCTACACCTTC. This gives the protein CASSLGARTNYGYTF.